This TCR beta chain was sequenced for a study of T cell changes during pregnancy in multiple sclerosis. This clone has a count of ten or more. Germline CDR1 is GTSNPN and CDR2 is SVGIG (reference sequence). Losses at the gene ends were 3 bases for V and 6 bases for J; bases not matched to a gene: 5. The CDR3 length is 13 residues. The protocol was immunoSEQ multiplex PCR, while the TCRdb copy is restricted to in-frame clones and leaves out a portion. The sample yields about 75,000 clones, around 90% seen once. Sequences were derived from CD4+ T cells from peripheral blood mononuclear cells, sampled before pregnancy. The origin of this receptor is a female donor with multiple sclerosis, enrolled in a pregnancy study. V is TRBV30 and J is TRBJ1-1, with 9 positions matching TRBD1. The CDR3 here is CAWSRDREAEAFF. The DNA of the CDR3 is TGTGCCTGGAGCCGGGACAGGGAGGCTGAAGCTTTCTTT.